This T cell receptor (beta chain) appears in the sequencing data of a study of chemoradiotherapy in HPV16-positive cancers. As for the study in general: A couple of HPV16-positive patients' cells yielded candidate HPV-specific clones and common motifs. Study-level points and caveats: Non-HPV-specific T cells did not expand in tumors during treatment, whereas candidate HPV-specific clones and E7-related motifs did. Better recurrence-free survival went with HPV-responsive T-cell expansion in HPV16-positive patients.

This CDR3 spans 14 amino acids. Germline V gene lookup returns CDR1 SGDLS and CDR2 YYNGEE. The V end lost 0 bases, the J end lost 1 base, and 7 bases lay between the germline ends. Produced via immunoSEQ multiplex PCR; TCRdb's table is partial and in-frame only. Here the sample spans roughly 28,000 clones, about 80% being singletons. Notes on this clone: What it binds is not known.

The chain combines TRBV9 with TRBJ2-5, with D unclear. The material sequenced was blood, taken from a patient who underwent chemoradiotherapy. This TCR came from a human donor with HPV-associated anogenital cancer. The DNA for the CDR3 is TGTGCCAGCAGCGTAGGGTTTGCCCAAGAGACCCAGTACTTC. This encodes CASSVGFAQETQYF.